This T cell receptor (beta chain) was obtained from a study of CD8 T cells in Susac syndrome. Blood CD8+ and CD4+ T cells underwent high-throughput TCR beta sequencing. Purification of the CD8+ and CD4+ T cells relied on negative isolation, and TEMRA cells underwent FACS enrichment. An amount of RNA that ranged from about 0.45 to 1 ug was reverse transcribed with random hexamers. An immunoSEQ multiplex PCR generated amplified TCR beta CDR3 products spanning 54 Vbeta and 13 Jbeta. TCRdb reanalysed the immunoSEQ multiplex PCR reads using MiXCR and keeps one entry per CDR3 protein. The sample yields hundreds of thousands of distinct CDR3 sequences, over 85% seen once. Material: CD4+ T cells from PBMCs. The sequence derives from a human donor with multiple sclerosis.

CDR3 DNA sequence: TGTGCCAGCATCCCCCTCTGGGATGGGAACACTGAAGCTTTCTTT. This translates into CASIPLWDGNTEAFF. The chain employs TRBV2 and TRBJ1-1; unclear D gene. V lost 7 bases and J 1 base, leaving 16 bases between the germline ends. The CDR3 loop spans 15 amino acids. Germline V lookup: CDR1 SNHLY, CDR2 FYNNEI.